This is a list of T cell receptor beta chains from one sample in a study of blood T cell repertoires in COVID-19. Sequenced by immunoSEQ multiplex PCR; TCRdb stores in-frame clones only, minus some. The sample lists 170,000 or so clones; 88% were seen once. The sequenced sample was PBMCs or T cells enriched from blood (not recorded which). These receptor sequences come from a woman in her late teens or twenties who had recovered from COVID-19. The CDR3 runs from the conserved cysteine through the conserved F or W. Fields, in order: D gene, J gene, V gene, clone size, CDR3 length, CDR3 DNA, CDR3 protein. The D gene is left open where the match is weak. Expanded clones are given a class, and other clones once, few, many or no size at all.

D: TRBD2; J: TRBJ2-3; V: TRBV6-4; size: -; length: 15; DNA: TGTGCCAGCAGTGTCCAAGCGGGAGGGACAGATACGCAGTATTTT; CDR3: CASSVQAGGTDTQYF
D: -; J: TRBJ2-7; V: TRBV13; size: -; length: 15; DNA: TGTGCCAGCAGCCCATTAGCGGATAGCTCCTACGAGCAGTACTTC; CDR3: CASSPLADSSYEQYF
D: -; J: TRBJ1-6; V: TRBV27; size: -; length: 15; DNA: TGTGCCAGCAGTTATATGACAGACCACCGCTCACCCCTCCACTTT; CDR3: CASSYMTDHRSPLHF
D: -; J: TRBJ2-7; V: TRBV2; size: many; length: 14; DNA: TGTGCCAGCAGACCCAGGGTGCAGGGCTCCGAGCAGTACTTC; CDR3: CASRPRVQGSEQYF
D: -; J: TRBJ2-1; V: TRBV6-4; size: -; length: 13; DNA: TGTGCCAGGTCAAGGGGGGGGTACAATGAGCAGTTCTTC; CDR3: CARSRGGYNEQFF
D: TRBD1; J: TRBJ1-2; V: TRBV28; size: few; length: 15; DNA: TGTGCCAGCACCGTCCCGGGACAGACTAACTATGGCTACACCTTC; CDR3: CASTVPGQTNYGYTF
D: TRBD1; J: TRBJ1-1; V: TRBV6-5; size: few; length: 15; DNA: TGTGCCAGCATTAAGACAGGGACGGTTCCCACTGAAGCTTTCTTT; CDR3: CASIKTGTVPTEAFF
D: -; J: TRBJ2-2; V: TRBV27; size: -; length: 14; DNA: TGTGCCAGTAGGCGGGGCCAGAACACCGGGGAGCTGTTTTTT; CDR3: CASRRGQNTGELFF
D: TRBD2; J: TRBJ2-1; V: TRBV4-1; size: -; length: 15; DNA: TGCGCCAGCCAAACTACGCGGGGGGGCATGAATGAGCAGTTCTTC; CDR3: CASQTTRGGMNEQFF
D: TRBD2; J: TRBJ2-1; V: TRBV18; size: -; length: 20; DNA: TGTGCCAGCTCACCATCCCGGGGACTAGCGGGGACCTTAACCTACAATGAGCAGTTCTTC; CDR3: CASSPSRGLAGTLTYNEQFF